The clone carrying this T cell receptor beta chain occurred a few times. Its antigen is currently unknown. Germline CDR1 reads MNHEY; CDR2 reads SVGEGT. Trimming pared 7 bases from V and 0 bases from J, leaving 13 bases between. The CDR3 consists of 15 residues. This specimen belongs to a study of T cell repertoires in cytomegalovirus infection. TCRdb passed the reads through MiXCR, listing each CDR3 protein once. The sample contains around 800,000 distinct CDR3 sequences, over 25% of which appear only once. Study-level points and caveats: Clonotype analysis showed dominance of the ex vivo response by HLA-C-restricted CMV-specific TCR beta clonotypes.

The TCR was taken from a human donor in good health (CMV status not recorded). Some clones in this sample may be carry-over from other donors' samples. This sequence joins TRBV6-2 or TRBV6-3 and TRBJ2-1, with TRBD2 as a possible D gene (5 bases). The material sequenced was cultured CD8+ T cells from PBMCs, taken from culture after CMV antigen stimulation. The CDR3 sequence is CASTNRGSSYNEQFF. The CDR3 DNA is TGTGCCAGCACTAATCGAGGGAGCTCCTACAATGAGCAGTTCTTC.